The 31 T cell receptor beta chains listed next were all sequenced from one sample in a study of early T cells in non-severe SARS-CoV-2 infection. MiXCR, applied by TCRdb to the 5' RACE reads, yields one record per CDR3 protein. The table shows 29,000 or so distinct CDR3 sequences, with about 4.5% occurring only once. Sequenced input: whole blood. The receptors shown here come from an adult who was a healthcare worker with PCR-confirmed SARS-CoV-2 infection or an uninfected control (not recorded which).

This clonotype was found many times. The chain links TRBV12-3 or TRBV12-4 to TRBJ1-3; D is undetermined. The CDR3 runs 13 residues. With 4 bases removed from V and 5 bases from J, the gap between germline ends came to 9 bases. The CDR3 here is CASSSFSRNTIYF. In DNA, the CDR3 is TGTGCCAGCAGTTCCTTTTCTCGAAACACCATATATTTT.

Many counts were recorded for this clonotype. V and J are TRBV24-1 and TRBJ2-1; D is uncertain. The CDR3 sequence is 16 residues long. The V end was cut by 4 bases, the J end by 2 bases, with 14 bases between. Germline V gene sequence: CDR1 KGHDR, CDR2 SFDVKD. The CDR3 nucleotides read TGTGCCACCAGTGACCGACTGACTGGAACCTACAATGAGCAGTTCTTC. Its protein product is CATSDRLTGTYNEQFF.

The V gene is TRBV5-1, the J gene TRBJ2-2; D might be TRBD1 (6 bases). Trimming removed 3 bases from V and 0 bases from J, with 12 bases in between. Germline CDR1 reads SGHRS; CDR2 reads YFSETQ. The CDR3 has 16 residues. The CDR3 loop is CASSWTGTPNTGELFF. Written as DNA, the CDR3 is TGCGCCAGCAGCTGGACCGGGACACCGAACACCGGGGAGCTGTTTTTT. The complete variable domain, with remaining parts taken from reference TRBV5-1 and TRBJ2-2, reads KAGVTQTPRYLIKTRGQQVTLSCSPISGHRSVSWYQQTPGQGLQFLFEYFSETQRNKGNFPGRFSGRQFSNSRSEMNVSTLELGDSALYLCASSWTGTPNTGELFFGEGSRLTVL.

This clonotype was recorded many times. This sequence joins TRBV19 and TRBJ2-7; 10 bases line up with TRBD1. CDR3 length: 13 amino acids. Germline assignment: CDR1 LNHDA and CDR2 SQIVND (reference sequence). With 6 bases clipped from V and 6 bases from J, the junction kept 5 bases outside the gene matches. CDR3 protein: CASRPTGGSEQYF. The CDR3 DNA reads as TGTGCCAGTAGGCCGACAGGGGGCTCCGAGCAGTACTTC.

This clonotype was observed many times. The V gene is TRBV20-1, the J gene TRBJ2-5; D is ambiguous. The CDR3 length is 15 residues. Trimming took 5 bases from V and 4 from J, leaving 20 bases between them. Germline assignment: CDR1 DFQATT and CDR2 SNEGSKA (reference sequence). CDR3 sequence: CSARESRQVGETQYF. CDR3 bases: TGCAGTGCTCGTGAGAGCCGGCAGGTTGGAGAGACCCAGTACTTC.

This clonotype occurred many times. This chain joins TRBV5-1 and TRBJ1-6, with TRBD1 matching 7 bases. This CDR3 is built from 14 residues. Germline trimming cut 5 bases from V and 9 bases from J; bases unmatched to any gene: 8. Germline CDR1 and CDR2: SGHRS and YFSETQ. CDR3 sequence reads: CASRAGTAASPLHF. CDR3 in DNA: TGCGCCAGCAGGGCCGGGACAGCGGCTTCACCCCTCCACTTT.

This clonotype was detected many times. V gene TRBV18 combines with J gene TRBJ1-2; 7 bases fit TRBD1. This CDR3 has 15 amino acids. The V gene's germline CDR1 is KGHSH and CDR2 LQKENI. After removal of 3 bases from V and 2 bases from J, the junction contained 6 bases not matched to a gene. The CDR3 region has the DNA TGTGCCAGCTCACCCCCGGGACAGCCGAACTATGGCTACACCTTC. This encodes CASSPPGQPNYGYTF.

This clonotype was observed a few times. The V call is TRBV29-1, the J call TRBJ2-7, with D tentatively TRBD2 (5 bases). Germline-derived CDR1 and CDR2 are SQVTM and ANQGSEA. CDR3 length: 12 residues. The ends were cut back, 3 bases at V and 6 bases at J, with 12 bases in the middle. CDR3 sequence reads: CSVDLVRGEQYF. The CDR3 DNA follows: TGCAGCGTTGATTTAGTCCGGGGCGAGCAGTACTTC.

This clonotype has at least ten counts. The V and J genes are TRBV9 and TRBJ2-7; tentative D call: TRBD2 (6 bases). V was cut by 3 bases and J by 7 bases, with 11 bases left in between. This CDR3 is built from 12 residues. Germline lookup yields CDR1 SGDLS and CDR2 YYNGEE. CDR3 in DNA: TGTGCCAGCAGCGCTGGCCGGGGGGAGCAGTACTTC. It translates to CASSAGRGEQYF.

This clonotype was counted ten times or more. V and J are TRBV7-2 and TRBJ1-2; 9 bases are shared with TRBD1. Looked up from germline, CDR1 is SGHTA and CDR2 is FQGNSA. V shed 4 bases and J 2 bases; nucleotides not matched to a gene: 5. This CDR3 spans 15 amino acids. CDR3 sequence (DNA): TGTGCCAGCAGCTCGAACAGGGGGCGCAACTATGGCTACACCTTC. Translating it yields CASSSNRGRNYGYTF.

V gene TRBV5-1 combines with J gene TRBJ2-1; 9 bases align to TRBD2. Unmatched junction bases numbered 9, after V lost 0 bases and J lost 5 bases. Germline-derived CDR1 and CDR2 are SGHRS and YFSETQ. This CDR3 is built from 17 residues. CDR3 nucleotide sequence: TGCGCCAGCAGCTTGGGTATTAGCGGGGGCCCCCACAATGAGCAGTTCTTC. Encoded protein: CASSLGISGGPHNEQFF.

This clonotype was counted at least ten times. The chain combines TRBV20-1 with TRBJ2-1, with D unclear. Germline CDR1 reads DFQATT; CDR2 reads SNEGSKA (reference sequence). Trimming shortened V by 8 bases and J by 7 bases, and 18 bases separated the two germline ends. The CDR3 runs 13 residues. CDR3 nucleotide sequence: TGCAGTCCCCTATGGCCCGTGGGGAATGAGCAGTTCTTC. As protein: CSPLWPVGNEQFF.

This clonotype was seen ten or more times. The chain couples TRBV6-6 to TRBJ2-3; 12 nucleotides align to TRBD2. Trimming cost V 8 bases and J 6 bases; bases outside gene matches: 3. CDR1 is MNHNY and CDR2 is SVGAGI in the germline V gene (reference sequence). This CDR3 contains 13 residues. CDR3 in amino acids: CASLAGGPDTQYF. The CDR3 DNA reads TGTGCCAGCCTAGCGGGAGGGCCGGATACGCAGTATTTT.

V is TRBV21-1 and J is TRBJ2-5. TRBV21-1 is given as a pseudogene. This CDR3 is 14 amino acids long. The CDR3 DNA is TGTGCCAGCAGCAAAGAAACAATACCAGAGACCCAGTACTTC. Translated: CASSKETIPETQYF.

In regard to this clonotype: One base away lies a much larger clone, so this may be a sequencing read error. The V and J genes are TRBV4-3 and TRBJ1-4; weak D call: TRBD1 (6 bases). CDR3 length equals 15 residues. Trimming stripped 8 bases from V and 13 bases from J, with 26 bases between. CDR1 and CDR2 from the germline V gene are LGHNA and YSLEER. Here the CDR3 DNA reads TGCGCCAGCGGCCTCGGGACACCGGATGGGGAAGGACTGTTTTTT. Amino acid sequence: CASGLGTPDGEGLFF.

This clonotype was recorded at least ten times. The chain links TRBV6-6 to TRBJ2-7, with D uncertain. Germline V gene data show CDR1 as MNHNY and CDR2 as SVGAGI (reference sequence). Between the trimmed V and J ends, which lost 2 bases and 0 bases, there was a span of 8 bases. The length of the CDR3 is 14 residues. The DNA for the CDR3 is TGTGCCAGCAGTTACGCAGAGTTCTCCTACGAGCAGTACTTC. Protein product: CASSYAEFSYEQYF.

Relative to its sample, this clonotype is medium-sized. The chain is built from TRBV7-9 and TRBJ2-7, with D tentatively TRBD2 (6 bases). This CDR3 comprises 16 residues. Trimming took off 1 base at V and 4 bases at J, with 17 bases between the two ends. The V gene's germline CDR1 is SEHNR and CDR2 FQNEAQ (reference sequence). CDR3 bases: TGTGCCAGCAGCTTAGGGAGGGGCGGCAGGGCTTACGAGCAGTACTTC. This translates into CASSLGRGGRAYEQYF.

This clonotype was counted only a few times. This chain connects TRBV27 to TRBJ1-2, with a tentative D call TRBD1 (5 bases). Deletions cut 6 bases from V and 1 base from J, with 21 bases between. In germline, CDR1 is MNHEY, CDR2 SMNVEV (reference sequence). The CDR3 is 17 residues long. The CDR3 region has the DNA TGTGCCAGCAGCCCTGGCCCCTGGGTTCAGGGTAACTATGGCTACACCTTC. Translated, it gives CASSPGPWVQGNYGYTF.

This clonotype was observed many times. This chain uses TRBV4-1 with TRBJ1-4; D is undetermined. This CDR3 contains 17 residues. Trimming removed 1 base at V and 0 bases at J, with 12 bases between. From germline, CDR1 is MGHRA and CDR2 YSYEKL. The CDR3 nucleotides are TGCGCCAGCAGCCAAGGTGTTACATCTTCAACTAATGAAAAACTGTTTTTT. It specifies CASSQGVTSSTNEKLFF.

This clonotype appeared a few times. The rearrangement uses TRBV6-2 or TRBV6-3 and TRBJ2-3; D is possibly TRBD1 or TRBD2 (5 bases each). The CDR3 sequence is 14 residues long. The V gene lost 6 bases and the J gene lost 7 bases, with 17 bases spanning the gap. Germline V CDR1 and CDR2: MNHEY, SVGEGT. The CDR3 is CASSTRDPRNTQYF. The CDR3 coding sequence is TGTGCCAGCAGCACTCGGGACCCCAGGAATACGCAGTATTTT.

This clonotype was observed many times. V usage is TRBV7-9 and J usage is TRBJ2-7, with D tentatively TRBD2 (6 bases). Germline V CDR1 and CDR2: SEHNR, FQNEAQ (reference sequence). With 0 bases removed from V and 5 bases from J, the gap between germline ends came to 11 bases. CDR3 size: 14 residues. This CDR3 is CASSLADSGDEQYF. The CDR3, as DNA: TGTGCCAGCAGCTTAGCAGATTCGGGGGACGAGCAGTACTTC.

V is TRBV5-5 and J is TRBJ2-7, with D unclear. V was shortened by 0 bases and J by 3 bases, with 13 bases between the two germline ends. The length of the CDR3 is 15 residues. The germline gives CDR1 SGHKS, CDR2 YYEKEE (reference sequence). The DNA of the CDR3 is TGTGCCAGCAGCTTGGCGCAGACTGGAGTCTACGAGCAGTACTTC. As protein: CASSLAQTGVYEQYF. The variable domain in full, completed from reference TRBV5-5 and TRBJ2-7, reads DAGVTQSPTHLIKTRGQQVTLRCSPISGHKSVSWYQQVLGQGPQFIFQYYEKEERGRGNFPDRFSARQFPNYSSELNVNALLLGDSALYLCASSLAQTGVYEQYFGPGTRLTVT.

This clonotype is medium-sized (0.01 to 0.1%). The CDR3 sequence is CASSQRHLDQPQHF. The DNA of the CDR3 is TGCGCCAGCAGCCAGAGACACCTCGATCAGCCCCAGCATTTT. The J gene is TRBJ1-5, the V gene TRBV4-1; D gene unclear. Germline V gene data show CDR1 as MGHRA and CDR2 as YSYEKL. CDR3 length: 14 residues. The V end was cut by 3 bases, the J end by 5 bases, with 11 bases between.

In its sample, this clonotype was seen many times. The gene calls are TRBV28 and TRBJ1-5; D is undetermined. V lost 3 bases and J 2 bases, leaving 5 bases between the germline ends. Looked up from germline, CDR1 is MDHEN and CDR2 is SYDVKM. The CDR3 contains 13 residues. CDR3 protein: CASSFEGNQPQHF. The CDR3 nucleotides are TGTGCCAGCAGTTTTGAGGGCAATCAGCCCCAGCATTTT.

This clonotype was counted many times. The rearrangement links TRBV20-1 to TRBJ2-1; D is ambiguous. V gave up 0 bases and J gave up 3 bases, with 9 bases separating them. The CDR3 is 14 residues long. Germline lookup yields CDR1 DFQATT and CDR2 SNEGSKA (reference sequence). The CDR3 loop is CSARDRLGYNEQFF. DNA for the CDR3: TGCAGTGCTAGAGACCGACTGGGCTACAATGAGCAGTTCTTC.

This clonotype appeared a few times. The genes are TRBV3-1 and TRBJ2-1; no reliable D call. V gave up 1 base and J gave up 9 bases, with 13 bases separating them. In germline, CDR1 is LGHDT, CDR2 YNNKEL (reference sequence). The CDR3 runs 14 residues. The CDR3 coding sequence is TGTGCCAGCAGCCAAGGGGCATCCATCGGTGAGCAGTTCTTC. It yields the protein CASSQGASIGEQFF.

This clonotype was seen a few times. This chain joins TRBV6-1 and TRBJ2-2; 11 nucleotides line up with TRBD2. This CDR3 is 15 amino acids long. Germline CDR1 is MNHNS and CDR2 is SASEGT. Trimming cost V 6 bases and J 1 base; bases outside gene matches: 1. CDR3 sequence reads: CASRGLAVNTGELFF. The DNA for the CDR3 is TGTGCCAGCAGGGGACTAGCGGTGAACACCGGGGAGCTGTTTTTT.

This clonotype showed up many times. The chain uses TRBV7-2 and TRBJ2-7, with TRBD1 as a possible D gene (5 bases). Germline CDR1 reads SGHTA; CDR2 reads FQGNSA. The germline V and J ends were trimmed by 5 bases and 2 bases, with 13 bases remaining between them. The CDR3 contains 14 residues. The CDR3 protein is CASSHTTVTYEQYF. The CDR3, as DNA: TGTGCCAGCAGCCATACGACAGTTACCTACGAGCAGTACTTC. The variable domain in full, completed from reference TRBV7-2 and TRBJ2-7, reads GAGVSQSPSNKVTEKGKDVELRCDPISGHTALYWYRQSLGQGLEFLIYFQGNSAPDKSGLPSDRFSAERTGGSVSTLTIQRTQQEDSAVYLCASSHTTVTYEQYFGPGTRLTVT.

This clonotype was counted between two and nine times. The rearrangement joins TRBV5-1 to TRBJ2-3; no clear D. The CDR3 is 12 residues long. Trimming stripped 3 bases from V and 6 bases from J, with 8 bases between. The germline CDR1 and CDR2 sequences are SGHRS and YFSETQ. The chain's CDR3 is CASSSDGDTQYF. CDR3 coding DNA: TGCGCCAGCAGCTCGGATGGGGATACGCAGTATTTT.

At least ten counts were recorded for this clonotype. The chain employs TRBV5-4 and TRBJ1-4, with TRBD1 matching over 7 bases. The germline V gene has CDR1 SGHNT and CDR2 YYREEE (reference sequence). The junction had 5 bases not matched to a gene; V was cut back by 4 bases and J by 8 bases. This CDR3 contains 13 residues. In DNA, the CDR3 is TGTGCCAGCAGCCTCTGGGGACAGGAAAAACTGTTTTTT. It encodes CASSLWGQEKLFF. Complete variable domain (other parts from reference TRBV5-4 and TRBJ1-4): ETGVTQSPTHLIKTRGQQVTLRCSSQSGHNTVSWYQQALGQGPQFIFQYYREEENGRGNFPPRFSGLQFPNYSSELNVNALELDDSALYLCASSLWGQEKLFFGSGTQLSVL.

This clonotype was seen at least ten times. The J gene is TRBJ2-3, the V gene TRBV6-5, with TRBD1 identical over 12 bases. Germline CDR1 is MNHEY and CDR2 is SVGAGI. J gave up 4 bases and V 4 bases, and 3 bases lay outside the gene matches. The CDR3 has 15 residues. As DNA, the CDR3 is TGTGCCAGCAGTTCGGGACAGGGGGCCGCAGATACGCAGTATTTT. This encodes CASSSGQGAADTQYF.